This entry lists 23 T cell receptor beta chains sequenced from one sample in a study of glioma-infiltrating T cells after dendritic cell vaccination. Specified time point: after dendritic cell vaccination, including at tumor progression/relapse. The table came from immunoSEQ multiplex PCR; TCRdb's copy has only in-frame clones and leaves some out. The sample gives 80,000 to 95,000 clones, 85% of which show up once; around 8% is in the top ten. The sequencing here drew on blood, taken after dendritic cell vaccination. Receptors were obtained from a human donor with glioblastoma.

This chain uses TRBV5-1 with TRBJ2-5, with 7 nucleotides matching TRBD2. The CDR3 is 16 amino acids. In germline, CDR1 is SGHRS, CDR2 YFSETQ. V dropped 3 bases and J dropped 2; count of bases not matched to a gene: 10. The CDR3, as DNA: TGCGCCAGCAGCTCCGGGTCACTAGCGCTTCAAGAGACCCAGTACTTC. It codes for CASSSGSLALQETQYF.

The chain carries TRBV12-2 and TRBJ2-5; the table's D call, TRBD2, has no DNA check behind it. TRBV12-2 is described as a pseudogene. CDR3 length: 18 amino acids. DNA for the CDR3: TGTGCAAGTCGCTTAGCCCCCTCTAGCGGGGGGTCGAGGGAGACCCAGTACTTC. Protein sequence: CASRLAPSSGGSRETQYF.

This clone appeared a few times. V and J are TRBV21-1 and TRBJ1-4. TRBV21-1 is shown as a pseudogene. The CDR3 consists of 14 residues. This CDR3 is CASSKVLYNEKLFF. In DNA form, the CDR3 reads TGTGCCAGCAGCAAAGTTCTTTATAATGAAAAACTGTTTTTT.

This rearrangement joins TRBV9 to TRBJ2-1; no clear D gene. This CDR3 contains 17 residues. The ends were cut back, 3 bases at V and 5 bases at J, with 21 bases in the middle. Germline CDR1 reads SGDLS; CDR2 reads YYNGEE. CDR3 protein: CASSDPPTPRVNNEQFF. CDR3 coding DNA: TGTGCCAGCAGCGATCCCCCGACTCCTCGTGTCAACAATGAGCAGTTCTTC.

This rearrangement joins TRBV7-2 to TRBJ1-3; 8 bases fit TRBD1. CDR1 and CDR2 from the germline V gene are SGHTA and FQGNSA. This CDR3 comprises 16 residues. The junction had 7 bases not matched to a gene; V was cut back by 6 bases and J by 0 bases. The CDR3 is CASSRQGTSSGNTIYF. The CDR3 bases are TGTGCCAGCAGTAGACAGGGGACAAGCTCTGGAAACACCATATATTTT.

The chain employs TRBV29-1 and TRBJ1-3; weak D call: TRBD1 (6 bases). V lost 4 bases and J 0 bases, leaving 22 bases between the germline ends. CDR3 length equals 18 residues. The germline CDR1 and CDR2 sequences are SQVTM and ANQGSEA. CDR3 region: CSVVGAQDPLSSGNTIYF. The CDR3 nucleotides read TGCAGCGTTGTGGGGGCTCAGGACCCACTTAGCTCTGGAAACACCATATATTTT.

This sequence joins TRBV14 and TRBJ2-2; 8 nucleotides align to TRBD2. Per germline, CDR1 SGHDN and CDR2 FVKESK. The trim removed 4 bases at V and 0 bases at J, leaving 4 bases unmatched. This CDR3 has 16 residues. The CDR3 loop reads CASSLSGLANTGELFF. The CDR3 coding sequence is TGTGCCAGCAGCCTTTCGGGACTAGCGAACACCGGGGAGCTGTTTTTT.

The J gene is TRBJ1-5, the V gene TRBV5-6; D is unresolved. Looked up from germline, CDR1 is SGHDT and CDR2 is YYEEEE. V lost 1 base and J 3 bases, leaving 8 bases between the germline ends. The CDR3 is made up of 14 amino acids. The CDR3 sequence: CASSLWGVNQPQHF. The CDR3 DNA follows: TGTGCCAGCAGCTTGTGGGGAGTCAATCAGCCCCAGCATTTT.

This clone was observed a single time. The V gene is TRBV27, the J gene TRBJ1-2; TRBD1 matches at 7 bases. There are 16 residues in the CDR3. The germline CDR1 and CDR2 sequences are MNHEY and SMNVEV (reference sequence). Trimming took 5 bases from V and 3 from J; bases not matched to a gene: 12. CDR3 region: CASSRGRTGQDYGYTF. In DNA, the CDR3 is TGTGCCAGCAGTCGCGGCAGGACAGGTCAAGACTATGGCTACACCTTC.

This clone turned up a few times. The CDR3 reads CASSPTGAMNTEAFF. The CDR3 DNA sequence: TGTGCCAGCAGCCCGACAGGGGCCATGAACACTGAAGCTTTCTTT. The V and J genes are TRBV5-8 and TRBJ1-1; 8 nucleotides match TRBD1. Losses at the gene ends were 4 bases for V and 0 bases for J; bases not matched to a gene: 5. The CDR3 length is 15 residues. Per the germline V gene, CDR1 is SGHTS and CDR2 is YDEGEE.

The DNA for the CDR3 is TGTGCCAGCAGCCCAGGGGACAGGGGGCAGGGCTACACCTTC. Translating gives CASSPGDRGQGYTF. The gene calls are TRBV9 and TRBJ1-2; TRBD1 aligns across 12 bases. This CDR3 is built from 14 residues. Germline V lookup: CDR1 SGDLS, CDR2 YYNGEE. The junction had 6 bases not matched to a gene; V was cut back by 4 bases and J by 8 bases.

This clone was counted a few times. V is TRBV4-1 and J is TRBJ1-6; 9 nucleotides match TRBD1. CDR1 and CDR2 from the germline V gene are MGHRA and YSYEKL. Trimming cost V 0 bases and J 8 bases; bases outside gene matches: 8. This CDR3 contains 17 residues. The CDR3 DNA sequence: TGCGCCAGCAGCCAAGATTCGGCACAGGGGGCTTATTCACCCCTCCACTTT. Translation: CASSQDSAQGAYSPLHF.

The V gene is TRBV29-1, the J gene TRBJ1-2; no clear D gene. The ends were cut back, 3 bases at V and 1 base at J, with 6 bases in the middle. This CDR3 contains 12 residues. Germline V CDR1 and CDR2: SQVTM, ANQGSEA. The CDR3 loop reads CSVEADNYGYTF. The CDR3 DNA reads as TGCAGCGTTGAGGCGGATAACTATGGCTACACCTTC.

The J gene is TRBJ2-7, the V gene TRBV6-5, with TRBD1 matching 7 bases. The germline V gene has CDR1 MNHEY and CDR2 SVGAGI. The junction had 12 bases not matched to a gene; V was cut back by 6 bases and J by 4 bases. This CDR3 region has 15 residues. CDR3 DNA sequence: TGTGCCAGCAGCATTACCGGGACAGCGAATTACGAGCAGTACTTC. This encodes CASSITGTANYEQYF.

V gene TRBV6-1 combines with J gene TRBJ1-2; 7 bases line up with TRBD1. The CDR3 has 16 residues. Germline V gives CDR1 MNHNS, CDR2 SASEGT. Unmatched junction bases numbered 6, after V lost 2 bases and J lost 0 bases. The CDR3 sequence: CASSEPPGQTNYGYTF. CDR3 coding DNA: TGTGCCAGCAGTGAACCCCCGGGACAGACTAACTATGGCTACACCTTC.

The chain uses TRBV9 and TRBJ2-5, with 12 bases matching TRBD2. Germline V gene data show CDR1 as SGDLS and CDR2 as YYNGEE. J was trimmed by 3 bases and V by 3 bases; bases with no gene match: 3. The CDR3 consists of 15 residues. The CDR3 loop is CASSARTSGKETQYF. In DNA form, the CDR3 reads TGTGCCAGCAGCGCCCGGACTAGCGGGAAAGAGACCCAGTACTTC.

This chain uses TRBV28 with TRBJ2-7; 8 bases fit TRBD2. V lost 7 bases, J lost 3 bases, and 8 bases stayed unmatched. Germline assignment: CDR1 MDHEN and CDR2 SYDVKM. CDR3 length equals 14 residues. The CDR3 nucleotides read TGTGCCAGCAATGACGGGAGGGCCTACTACGAGCAGTACTTC. It codes for CASNDGRAYYEQYF.

This rearrangement joins TRBV5-1 to TRBJ2-3, with a possible D match to TRBD1 (5 bases). Germline CDR1 reads SGHRS; CDR2 reads YFSETQ. The CDR3 runs to 14 residues. V was clipped by 4 bases and J by 2 bases, with 11 bases between them. The CDR3 nucleotides read TGCGCCAGCAGCCCAGGGAAACCCACAGATACGCAGTATTTT. Its translation is CASSPGKPTDTQYF.

The genes are TRBV7-8 and TRBJ2-7; TRBD2 might be the D (6 bases). The germline CDR1 and CDR2 sequences are SGHVS and FQNEAQ. Trimming cost V 2 bases and J 3 bases, with 11 bases left between them. CDR3 length: 14 residues. CDR3 DNA sequence: TGTGCCAGCAGCTTATACGAGGGACTCTACGAGCAGTACTTC. Translating gives CASSLYEGLYEQYF.

In its sample, this clone was seen once. The chain joins TRBV28 to TRBJ1-1; TRBD1 is a possible D gene (6 bases). V was trimmed by 7 bases and J by 5 bases, leaving 14 bases between them. The germline V gene encodes CDR1 MDHEN and CDR2 SYDVKM. The CDR3 runs 13 residues. The CDR3 bases are TGTGCCAGCATTCGGGGAGGGGGGACTGAAGCTTTCTTT. This translates into CASIRGGGTEAFF.

The gene calls are TRBV6-1 and TRBJ1-2, with 7 positions matching TRBD1. The trim removed 5 bases at V and 1 base at J, leaving 7 bases unmatched. Germline loops: CDR1 MNHNS, CDR2 SASEGT. The CDR3 contains 15 residues. CDR3 coding DNA: TGTGCCAGCAGTACGCACAGGGGAGGTAACTATGGCTACACCTTC. Protein product: CASSTHRGGNYGYTF.

The count of this clone is one. This chain uses TRBV5-5 with TRBJ2-7, with D maybe TRBD2 (6 bases). From germline, CDR1 is SGHKS and CDR2 YYEKEE (reference sequence). The V gene lost 0 bases and the J gene lost 2 bases, with 6 bases spanning the gap. This CDR3 contains 13 residues. CDR3 coding DNA: TGTGCCAGCAGCTTGGGGACTACCTACGAGCAGTACTTC. It translates to CASSLGTTYEQYF.

The rearrangement uses TRBV30 and TRBJ2-1; the match to TRBD2 covers 8 bases. V gave up 3 bases and J gave up 5 bases; unmatched junction bases: 0. From germline, CDR1 is GTSNPN and CDR2 SVGIG (reference sequence). The CDR3 spans 12 residues. The CDR3 loop reads CAWSGRDNEQFF. DNA of the CDR3: TGTGCCTGGAGCGGGAGGGACAATGAGCAGTTCTTC. Looking up the rest from reference TRBV30 and TRBJ2-1 gives the full variable domain: SQTIHQWPATLVQPVGSPLSLECTVEGTSNPNLYWYRQAAGRGLQLLFYSVGIGQISSEVPQNLSASRPQDRQFILSSKKLLLSDSGFYLCAWSGRDNEQFFGPGTRLTVL.